A selection of T cell receptor beta chains follows, all from one sample in a study of cytomegalovirus exposure and HLA in healthy donors. Produced via immunoSEQ multiplex PCR; TCRdb's table is partial and in-frame only. The sample lists 150,000 to 200,000 clones; about 62% were seen once. Sequenced: PBMCs. These receptors were taken from a man aged 35 to 55 in good health and CMV-seronegative. Both conserved end residues are trimmed from each CDR3. Clone size is stated in some rows and not others, as once, few, many or a class when expanded.

V gene | clone size | CDR3 protein
TRBV15 | few | ATSRGGEAETQY
TRBV7-2 | few | ASSGGGGRNQPQH
TRBV7-9 | NA | ASSEGQGNGEKLF
TRBV7-9 | NA | ASSWDRESYNEQF
TRBV7-2 | NA | ASSSNRLKNTEAF
TRBV19 | NA | ASSIYSSDTEAF
TRBV13 | NA | ANSLVTGKETQY
TRBV19 | NA | ASSFRTGYYEQY
TRBV30 | NA | AWAEADSPLH
TRBV6-4 | NA | ASSDSRQAYPEAF
TRBV28 | NA | ASSLSFGQVNQPQH
TRBV29-1 | few | SVTTGGWDGYT
TRBV11-2 | NA | ASSGGTSGFYEQY
TRBV19 | NA | ASSQQGSTEAF
TRBV7-3 | NA | ASSKQIAGGGEDTQY
TRBV7-9 | NA | SSSRDSYEQY
TRBV5-4 | NA | ASNSARGRNEQF
TRBV9 | NA | ASSTRLVEY
TRBV7-9 | NA | SSSLEGRGDSPLH
TRBV9 | NA | ASSVMAGGLLYEQY
TRBV19 | few | ASSIAGTGNYGYT
TRBV30 | NA | AFLSGRRLGNSPLH
TRBV29-1 | few | SVERTGQETQY
TRBV2 | few | ASSPLSSGSSYEQY
TRBV18 | once | ASSSRGLETHPTQY
TRBV7-3 | NA | ASSPPPSGNSYEQY
TRBV5-1 | NA | ASSQGGTTSSYEQY
TRBV2 | few | ASHRGGYNEQF
TRBV5-6 | NA | ASSLGAGDEQY
TRBV7-3 | NA | ASSLNTVSEAF
TRBV5-6 | NA | ASSTASGYSPLH
TRBV6-1 | once | ASSERLLSGANVLT